The 30 T cell receptor beta chains in this list originate from one sample, sequenced in a study of blood T cell repertoires in COVID-19. The table came from immunoSEQ multiplex PCR; TCRdb's copy has only in-frame clones and leaves some out. This sample has 140,000 or so clones, with roughly 83% found just once. The material sequenced was peripheral blood. Receptors originate from a woman in her 70s with COVID-19, enrolled during active disease.

This clone was counted a single time. The genes are TRBV5-5 and TRBJ1-1; the D is unclear. The CDR3 spans 13 residues. The germline V and J ends were trimmed by 2 bases and 6 bases, with 11 bases remaining between them. The germline V gene encodes CDR1 SGHKS and CDR2 YYEKEE (reference sequence). CDR3 DNA: TGTGCCAGCAGCTTCATGAGTAACGCTGAAGCTTTCTTT. Residues: CASSFMSNAEAFF. Based on the CDR3 plus reference TRBV5-5 and TRBJ1-1, the full variable domain is DAGVTQSPTHLIKTRGQQVTLRCSPISGHKSVSWYQQVLGQGPQFIFQYYEKEERGRGNFPDRFSARQFPNYSSELNVNALLLGDSALYLCASSFMSNAEAFFGQGTRLTVV.

The chain uses TRBV3-1 (or the pseudogene TRBV3-2) and TRBJ1-6; a possible D gene is TRBD1 (5 bases). Trimming removed 0 bases at V and 10 bases at J, with 10 bases between. Germline V gene sequence: CDR1 LGHDT, CDR2 YNNKEL (reference sequence). CDR3 length: 14 residues. For the CDR3, the DNA is TGTGCCAGCAGCCAAGATCTGGGGCGGTCACCCCTCCACTTT. It encodes CASSQDLGRSPLHF.

The V gene is TRBV5-1, the J gene TRBJ1-2; D gene uncertain. V lost 0 bases to trimming and J lost 8 bases, with 11 bases between them. The CDR3 is 13 amino acids. The germline CDR1 and CDR2 sequences are SGHRS and YFSETQ. The CDR3 protein is CASSLVGEGGYTF. The CDR3 nucleotides are TGCGCCAGCAGCTTGGTGGGCGAGGGCGGCTACACCTTC.

The chain employs TRBV3-1 (or the pseudogene TRBV3-2) and TRBJ1-1; D unresolved. Germline values: CDR1 LGHDT, CDR2 YNNKEL (reference sequence). The germline V and J ends were trimmed by 1 base and 5 bases, with 11 bases remaining between them. The CDR3 is 14 amino acids. The CDR3 loop reads CASSQARSGTEAFF. In nucleotides, the CDR3 is TGTGCCAGCAGCCAAGCCCGGAGTGGGACTGAAGCTTTCTTT.

J is TRBJ2-7 and V is TRBV19, with a possible D match to TRBD1 (5 bases). The CDR3 has 13 amino acids. V was cut by 3 bases and J by 2 bases, with 8 bases left in between. Per germline, CDR1 LNHDA and CDR2 SQIVND (reference sequence). The CDR3 reads CASSMDITYEQYF. In DNA form, the CDR3 reads TGTGCCAGTAGTATGGACATAACCTACGAGCAGTACTTC.

This chain connects TRBV28 to TRBJ1-1; possible D gene TRBD1, 6 bases. V gave up 3 bases and J gave up 10 bases, with 12 bases separating them. The germline gives CDR1 MDHEN, CDR2 SYDVKM. This CDR3 has 12 amino acids. CDR3 nucleotides: TGTGCCAGCAGTTTCTCAGGGGTCGGAGCTTTCTTT. It encodes CASSFSGVGAFF. Full variable domain (missing parts from reference TRBV28 and TRBJ1-1): DVKVTQSSRYLVKRTGEKVFLECVQDMDHENMFWYRQDPGLGLRLIYFSYDVKMKEKGDIPEGYSVSREKKERFSLILESASTNQTSMYLCASSFSGVGAFFGQGTRLTVV.

This clone was picked up a small number of times. The chain carries TRBV7-8 and TRBJ1-6; D unresolved. V shed 1 base and J shed 9 bases, with 16 bases lying between them. CDR1 is SGHVS, CDR2 FQNEAQ, per germline. The CDR3 sequence is 16 residues long. The CDR3 loop reads CASSLGGRGHGSPLHF. CDR3 nucleotide sequence: TGTGCCAGCAGCTTAGGAGGCCGAGGGCACGGTTCACCCCTCCACTTT.

The chain has TRBV7-8 and TRBJ1-3; D is unclear. Trimming took 0 bases from V and 0 from J, leaving 6 bases between them. This CDR3 is 15 amino acids long. Germline V gene data show CDR1 as SGHVS and CDR2 as FQNEAQ. The CDR3 here is CASSLASGSGNTIYF. The CDR3 nucleotides are TGTGCCAGCAGCTTAGCGTCCGGCTCTGGAAACACCATATATTTT.

The chain recombines TRBV24-1 with TRBJ2-1; a weak D match, TRBD1 (6 bases). Germline V gene lookup returns CDR1 KGHDR and CDR2 SFDVKD. This CDR3 contains 14 residues. V shed 10 bases and J shed 7 bases, with 19 bases lying between them. This chain's CDR3 is CATGRDQDRNEQFF. In DNA, the CDR3 is TGTGCCACGGGCCGGGACCAAGACAGGAATGAGCAGTTCTTC.

This clone was picked up one time. This sequence joins TRBV18 and TRBJ1-2; TRBD1 might be the D (6 bases). V was pared by 3 bases and J by 3 bases, with 17 bases between. The CDR3 is made up of 16 amino acids. Germline V gene data show CDR1 as KGHSH and CDR2 as LQKENI. Written as DNA, the CDR3 is TGTGCCAGCTCACCTAATTTGAAGGGGGATGACTATGGCTACACCTTC. Translated: CASSPNLKGDDYGYTF.

The V call is TRBV13, the J call TRBJ2-7; 12 bases align to TRBD1. Germline assignment: CDR1 PRHDT and CDR2 FYEKMQ (reference sequence). V lost 5 bases to trimming and J lost 5 bases; unmatched junction nucleotides: 16. This CDR3 spans 18 amino acids. CDR3: CASSGPLPPGTGGHEQYF. The CDR3, as DNA: TGTGCCAGCAGCGGGCCCCTCCCACCCGGGACAGGGGGCCACGAGCAGTACTTC.

The chain employs TRBV3-1 (or the pseudogene TRBV3-2) and TRBJ1-2, with 8 bases aligning to TRBD1. Germline assignment: CDR1 LGHDT and CDR2 YNNKEL (reference sequence). The CDR3 has 14 amino acids. V shed 4 bases and J 8 bases; nucleotides not matched to a gene: 9. The CDR3 bases are TGTGCCAGCAGCCTTAGCACAGGGGGGCCCGGCTACACCTTC. Translating it yields CASSLSTGGPGYTF.

The CDR3 is CASSFDRGGEKLFF. DNA for the CDR3: TGTGCCAGCAGCTTCGACAGGGGCGGTGAAAAACTGTTTTTT. V gene TRBV7-2 combines with J gene TRBJ1-4; 8 nucleotides match TRBD1. CDR3 length equals 14 residues. The ends lost 3 bases at V and 7 bases at J; junction bases unmatched: 4. The germline gives CDR1 SGHTA, CDR2 FQGNSA.

The rearrangement uses TRBV5-1 and TRBJ2-7; 7 bases align to TRBD1. Germline V lookup: CDR1 SGHRS, CDR2 YFSETQ. The CDR3 runs 17 residues. Trimming at V came to 0 bases and at J to 3 bases, leaving 12 bases not matched to a gene. CDR3 sequence (DNA): TGCGCCAGCAGCTTGGAAGTGTTATCGGGACAGAGCTACGAGCAGTACTTC. As protein: CASSLEVLSGQSYEQYF.

The chain carries TRBV4-1 and TRBJ1-6; tentatively, D is TRBD1 (5 bases). Deletions cut 1 base from V and 7 bases from J, with 8 bases between. This CDR3 is 14 amino acids long. Germline V CDR1 and CDR2: MGHRA, YSYEKL. Written as DNA, the CDR3 is TGCGCCAGCAGCCAAGGCAACAGGAATTCACCCCTCCACTTT. Protein product: CASSQGNRNSPLHF.

Of note for this clone: In the same sample, other DNA sequences code for this CDR3. The chain has TRBV12-3 or TRBV12-4 and TRBJ1-1; the D gene is possibly TRBD1 (6 bases). This CDR3 region has 13 residues. Trimming took 5 bases from V and 8 from J, leaving 15 bases between them. This chain's CDR3 is CASSPSGGREAFF. CDR3 in DNA: TGTGCCAGCAGTCCTAGCGGGGGGCGAGAAGCTTTCTTT.

This clone showed up just a few times. V and J are TRBV30 and TRBJ1-2, with no clear D. Trimming left V 2 bases short and J 6 bases short, with 7 bases between. In germline, CDR1 is GTSNPN, CDR2 SVGIG (reference sequence). The CDR3 consists of 11 residues. The chain's CDR3 is CAWSKADGYTF. Written as DNA, the CDR3 is TGTGCCTGGAGTAAAGCCGATGGCTACACCTTC.

The gene calls are TRBV2 and TRBJ1-2; D perhaps matches TRBD1 (5 bases). Germline V gene data show CDR1 as SNHLY and CDR2 as FYNNEI. V lost 7 bases, J lost 5 bases, and 17 bases lay in between. This CDR3 spans 14 amino acids. The CDR3 DNA sequence: TGTGCCAGCATTAAGGACAAGAACGGGTATGGCTACACCTTC. Residues: CASIKDKNGYGYTF. The full variable domain, rest sourced from reference TRBV2 and TRBJ1-2, is EPEVTQTPSHQVTQMGQEVILRCVPISNHLYFYWYRQILGQKVEFLVSFYNNEISEKSEIFDDQFSVERPDGSNFTLKIRSTKLEDSAMYFCASIKDKNGYGYTFGSGTRLTVV.

This clone has only a few counts. The rearrangement joins TRBV5-1 to TRBJ2-2, with 7 bases identical to TRBD1. The CDR3 extends over 16 amino acids. V was pared by 3 bases and J by 4 bases, with 9 bases of the junction left unmatched. Per germline, CDR1 SGHRS and CDR2 YFSETQ. The CDR3 reads CASSWKQGSGTGELFF. DNA of the CDR3: TGCGCCAGCAGCTGGAAACAGGGGTCCGGCACCGGGGAGCTGTTTTTT.

The genes are TRBV30 and TRBJ2-5; maybe TRBD1 (7 bases). The CDR3 extends over 17 amino acids. Looked up from germline, CDR1 is GTSNPN and CDR2 is SVGIG (reference sequence). The germline V and J ends were trimmed by 3 bases and 5 bases, with 25 bases remaining between them. The CDR3 loop is CAWRRGGGGQRGETQYF. CDR3 DNA sequence: TGTGCCTGGAGGAGAGGGGGCGGAGGGCAGCGCGGTGAGACCCAGTACTTC.

The chain couples TRBV2 to TRBJ2-7; 11 bases fit TRBD1. Germline CDR1 is SNHLY and CDR2 is FYNNEI. V gave up 6 bases and J gave up 2 bases; unmatched junction bases: 9. The length of the CDR3 is 16 residues. The CDR3 reads CASRASGGQGAYEQYF. The CDR3, as DNA: TGTGCCAGCAGGGCGTCCGGGGGACAGGGGGCCTACGAGCAGTACTTC.

This clone was detected once. The gene calls are TRBV3-1 (or the pseudogene TRBV3-2) and TRBJ2-2, with no clear D. The CDR3 has 13 residues. V was trimmed by 3 bases and J by 1 base, leaving 3 bases between them. Germline V gives CDR1 LGHDT, CDR2 YNNKEL (reference sequence). CDR3 protein: CASSHVNTGELFF. In DNA, the CDR3 is TGTGCCAGCAGCCACGTGAACACCGGGGAGCTGTTTTTT.

This clone came up once. The V gene is TRBV4-1, the J gene TRBJ1-1; TRBD1 is a possible D gene (5 bases). Trimming took off 4 bases at V and 1 base at J, with 10 bases between the two ends. This CDR3 is 14 amino acids long. Germline CDR1 is MGHRA and CDR2 is YSYEKL. CDR3 loop: CASSREDRNTEAFF. CDR3 nucleotides: TGCGCCAGCAGCCGAGAAGACAGGAACACTGAAGCTTTCTTT.

The sample holds a few counts of this clone. This chain joins TRBV28 and TRBJ1-2, with TRBD1 as a possible D gene (5 bases). Germline values: CDR1 MDHEN, CDR2 SYDVKM. This CDR3 has 14 amino acids. Trimming removed 6 bases at V and 3 bases at J, with 14 bases between. CDR3 in amino acids: CASSMGGTDYGYTF. The CDR3 DNA reads as TGTGCCAGCAGCATGGGGGGTACTGACTATGGCTACACCTTC.

The CDR3 DNA reads TGTGCCAGCAGCTTGAACCCCTCGGACAGGGCCTACAATGAGCAGTTCTTC. Translating it yields CASSLNPSDRAYNEQFF. The gene calls are TRBV13 and TRBJ2-1, with TRBD1 matching over 8 bases. V shed 3 bases and J 2 bases; nucleotides not matched to a gene: 9. Germline CDR1 is PRHDT and CDR2 is FYEKMQ (reference sequence). The CDR3 sequence is 17 residues long.

J is TRBJ2-7 and V is TRBV6-5; 7 nucleotides line up with TRBD2. Germline CDR1 MNHEY, CDR2 SVGAGI. The CDR3 spans 14 residues. Unmatched junction bases numbered 4, after V lost 5 bases and J lost 0 bases. DNA of the CDR3: TGTGCCAGCAGTCAGTCGGGGGGCTCCTACGAGCAGTACTTC. Translated: CASSQSGGSYEQYF.

The genes are TRBV2 and TRBJ2-7; 10 bases line up with TRBD1. With 5 bases clipped from V and 1 base from J, the junction kept 5 bases outside the gene matches. CDR1 and CDR2 from the germline V gene are SNHLY and FYNNEI. The CDR3 spans 15 residues. The CDR3 region has the DNA TGTGCCAGCAGTCAGACAGGGGGCAGATCCTACGAGCAGTACTTC. It yields the protein CASSQTGGRSYEQYF.

In DNA form, the CDR3 reads TGTGCCAGCAGTACTAACATAGAGGGCTACACCTTC. It specifies CASSTNIEGYTF. J is TRBJ1-2 and V is TRBV6-6; D ambiguous. The CDR3 totals 12 residues. Between the trimmed V and J ends, which lost 5 bases and 8 bases, there was a span of 12 bases. Germline CDR1 is MNHNY and CDR2 is SVGAGI (reference sequence).

This clone was counted a few times. V is TRBV3-1 (or the pseudogene TRBV3-2) and J is TRBJ1-2, with TRBD1 identical over 9 bases. Looked up from germline, CDR1 is LGHDT and CDR2 is YNNKEL (reference sequence). This CDR3 is built from 12 residues. V was clipped by 4 bases and J by 8 bases; unmatched bases: 2. The CDR3 DNA reads as TGTGCCAGCAGCCGCACAGGGGGCGGCTACACCTTC. This codes for CASSRTGGGYTF.

The V gene is TRBV3-1 (or the pseudogene TRBV3-2), the J gene TRBJ2-1; TRBD2 agrees at 10 bases. Germline trimming cut 0 bases from V and 4 bases from J; bases unmatched to any gene: 6. This CDR3 comprises 17 residues. Looked up from germline, CDR1 is LGHDT and CDR2 is YNNKEL (reference sequence). CDR3 amino acids: CASSQESLAGVYNEQFF. DNA of the CDR3: TGTGCCAGCAGCCAAGAAAGCCTAGCGGGGGTATACAATGAGCAGTTCTTC.